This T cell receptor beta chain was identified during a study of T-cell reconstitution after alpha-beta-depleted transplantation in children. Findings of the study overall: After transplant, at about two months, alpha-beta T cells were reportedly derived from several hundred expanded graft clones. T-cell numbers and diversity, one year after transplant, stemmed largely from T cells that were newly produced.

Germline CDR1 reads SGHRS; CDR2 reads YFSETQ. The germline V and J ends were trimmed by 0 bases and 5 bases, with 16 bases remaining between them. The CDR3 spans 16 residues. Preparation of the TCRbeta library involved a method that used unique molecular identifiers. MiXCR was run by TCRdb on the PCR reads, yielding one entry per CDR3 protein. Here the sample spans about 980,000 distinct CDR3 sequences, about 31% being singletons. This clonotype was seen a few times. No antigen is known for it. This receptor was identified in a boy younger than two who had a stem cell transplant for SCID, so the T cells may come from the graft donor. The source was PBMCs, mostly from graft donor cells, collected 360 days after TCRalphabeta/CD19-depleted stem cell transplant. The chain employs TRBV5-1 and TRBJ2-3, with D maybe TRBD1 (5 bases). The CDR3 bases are TGCGCCAGCAGCTTGGGACCACCCCTTAGGGGAGATACGCAGTATTTT. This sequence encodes CASSLGPPLRGDTQYF. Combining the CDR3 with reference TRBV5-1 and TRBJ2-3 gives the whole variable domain KAGVTQTPRYLIKTRGQQVTLSCSPISGHRSVSWYQQTPGQGLQFLFEYFSETQRNKGNFPGRFSGRQFSNSRSEMNVSTLELGDSALYLCASSLGPPLRGDTQYFGPGTRLTVL.